The source of this T cell receptor (beta chain) is a study of cytomegalovirus exposure and HLA in healthy donors (dated by TCRdb to 2017 to 2019). Describing the broader study: An earlier analysis of more than 550 of the donors reported roughly 300 Gb of sequence data and 95 million to 140 million unique TCR beta sequences obtained from 150 million to 200 million T cells. A later analysis re-examined previously published TCR beta repertoires from 500 to 700 donors and added high-resolution HLA genotyping to investigate patterns of TCR occurrence. The number of donors typed differed by locus, with about 629-630 for A, B, C, DRB1 and DQB1, around 520 for DQA1, 600 to 610 for DPA1, and approximately 470 for DPB1. Because of strong linkage in the cohort, a few DR-DQ haplotypes were treated as single units for association and clustering. Genome-wide SNP genotypes for about 55% of the roughly 670 donors were used in a later genetic analysis, which treated that subset as a discovery cohort. An early release that covered 500 to 800 HLA-typed donors contained approximately 300 gigabases of sequencing data and tens of millions of unique TCR sequences. Using immunosequencing, the study profiled T cell repertoires from around 680 subjects and related those repertoires to cytomegalovirus serostatus. Among the approximately 420 genotyped donors, around 81% belonged to the genetic ancestry cluster associated with self-reported Caucasian donors. The later analysis used no new phenotypic data to find candidate immune exposures, relying instead on TCR beta sequences and their occurrence across donors. To decide whether each TCR beta V gene segment behaved as functional or pseudogenic, an earlier analysis of fewer than 750 of the donors relied on high-throughput TCR beta sequencing. Across some 400 genotyped donors of the cohort, an average of roughly 250,000 unique TCR beta nucleotide sequences per donor were sequenced, and around 20% of those sequences were non-productive. The aim of the study was to test whether cataloging public T cell receptors could identify signatures of past pathogen exposure. Every discovery cohort repertoire had been produced on one sequencing platform. Besides the first cohort of 666 subjects, a separate validation cohort made up of 120 different subjects was used. HLA typing included class I and class II loci at four-digit resolution. Donor age, sex, ethnicity and CMV serostatus were compiled alongside the repertoire data. High-throughput TCR immunosequencing, statistical association of individual TCRs with disease status, and machine learning were combined to predict cytomegalovirus infection status. The full study reports these points: The presence/absence analyses assumed that sequencing depth was roughly uniform across donors, and that assumption may not be true. While some public TCRs were present in many individuals, most TCR sequences turned up only very rarely across donors. In a later analysis, TCR association rates were found to vary across HLA loci, with the most associated TCRs seen for DRB1 alleles and the fewest for HLA-C alleles. In a later analysis, several top co-occurrence clusters were reported to appear linked to parvovirus B19, influenza, CMV and Epstein-Barr virus. CMV serostatus was the only immune exposure information available for the cohort. The study listed 150 to 200 TCR beta chains as associated with cytomegalovirus. In this cohort, only TCR beta chains were sequenced, and detectable features were limited by the absence of alpha or paired-chain data. An earlier analysis of approximately 570 of the donors showed that most TCR beta V segments appeared in productive rearrangements either about 87% or about 30% of the time, which broadly matched IMGT annotations. The earlier analysis of 587 of the donors excluded around 17 rarely observed V segments, including chromosome 9 orphons, because counts were too low. Because HLA typing was missing for some donors at each locus, association tests included only the typed subset. In vitro tests confirmed that a few of the cytomegalovirus-associated TCR beta chains recognize cytomegalovirus antigens. In both the original and validation cohorts, the classifier was reported to diagnose cytomegalovirus status with high specificity and sensitivity. In a later analysis, HLA-associated TCR beta chains were found to be more clonally expanded and to have lower generation probabilities than equally common non-associated chains. A further reported finding was that TCR beta sequences accurately predicted the HLA-A and HLA-B alleles for most subjects in the first cohort. Correlated functional status among segregating V segments might be attributable to linkage disequilibrium, but an unknown experimental factor could not be ruled out. Strong co-occurrence of HLA alleles, especially DR and DQ, made assigning TCR associations to individual alleles difficult. In a later analysis, about 16,000 TCR beta sequences were associated with specific HLA alleles at a false discovery rate of 0.05. A later genetic analysis reported fewer N-insertions in productive TCRs among donors in an Asian-associated ancestry cluster than the roughly 620-donor mean. According to the authors, the approach could potentially be generalized to other disease states and immunological phenotypes. In a later genetic analysis, a missense DCLRE1C variant was associated with V-gene and J-gene trimming of TCR beta chains, and the association was replicated in an independent cohort. Some IMGT-functional V segments, including TRBV6-2 and TRBV6-3, could not be told apart with the 87-base-pair reads, so those segments were excluded. According to a later analysis, most CMV-associated TCR beta chains appeared to be HLA-restricted, and the HLA associations seemed to be driven largely by CMV exposure. A cluster of highly shared sequence variants was judged likely to represent a technical artifact of the sequencing pipeline.

As concerns this clone: Its specific antigen is unknown. No clone much larger than this one lies a single base away; base qualities are absent.

The CDR3 starts with the cysteine, ends with the phenylalanine, and has 11 residues. Only the CDR3 part of the read is kept: 33 bases, read in frame from the first base. The germline V gene supplies CDR1 SNHLY and CDR2 FYNNEI. Deletion took 5 bases off V and 5 bases off J, with a span of 7 bases between the germline ends. The cohort comprised hundreds of healthy bone marrow donors. All cohort members were sampled while nominally healthy, although unrecorded immune exposures were likely present. The donor was CMV seronegative and belonged to the group of 350 or so seronegative cohort members. Every donor gave a peripheral blood sample, and the peripheral blood mononuclear cells from that sample were used for TCR beta sequencing. The Qiagen DNeasy Blood Extraction Kit was used to extract genomic DNA from the blood cell samples. Library prep was done by the immunoSEQ multiplex PCR assay. A mixture of 60 forward primers for TCR Vbeta segments and 13 reverse primers for TCR Jbeta segments was used in the multiplex PCR. The CDR3 region of rearranged TCR beta genes was amplified from genomic DNA with a multiplex PCR assay. Amplified TCR beta libraries were sequenced as 87-base-pair reads on the Illumina HiSeq System. Per the original workflow: A later analysis counted some 80 million unique TCR beta chains across the approximately 700 repertoires, and 10 million to 12 million of these chains were shared by at least two donors. Raw reads were error-corrected and collapsed into unique sequences with a nearest-neighbor algorithm that merged closely related sequences to remove PCR and sequencing errors. CDR3 sequences were aligned to IMGT reference sequences to assign V, D and J gene segments. For a sequence to be retained, at least a six-nucleotide match to both a V gene segment and a J gene segment was required. A rearrangement was called productive if the CDR3 had no stop codons and remained in frame with V and J, and every other rearrangement was called non-productive. CDR3 was defined by IMGT convention, running from the second conserved V-encoded cysteine to the conserved J-encoded phenylalanine. Sequences without an unambiguous match to a single V gene segment were excluded from the earlier analysis of approximately 600 of the donors. An earlier analysis of a few hundred of the donors called V segments functional above 56.7% productive rearrangements and segregating when the between-donor standard deviation exceeded 5%. A statistical classification framework was built for diagnosing cytomegalovirus status from the catalog of TCR beta chain sequences. In a later analysis, V and J genes were assigned by comparing TCR nucleotide sequences against IMGT/GENE-DB human TR gene sequences. The TCRdist pipeline was used in a later analysis to assign CDR3 sequences and most-parsimonious VDJ recombination scenarios. A later analysis defined each TCR beta chain by its CDR3 amino acid sequence plus V-gene family, and excluded reads lacking a unique V-gene family. To address suspected cross-contamination and a sequencing artifact, a later analysis removed 450 to 700 highly shared, low-generation-probability nucleotide sequences. In a later analysis, a clonal expansion index for each public chain was calculated from normalized within-repertoire ranks of inferred template counts. In a later analysis, generation probabilities were computed using a VDJ recombination model fitted to out-of-frame rearrangements, and the results were checked against IGoR. In a later analysis, hypergeometric tests were used to score TCR-TCR, TCR-HLA and TCR-CMV co-occurrence, with a repertoire-size bias correction applied to TCR pairs. To estimate false discovery rates, a later analysis permuted the HLA or CMV assignments 20 times. In a later analysis, co-occurring TCRs were grouped using DBSCAN, with TCRdist sequence similarity added in when clustering inside HLA-allele-positive subsets. Repertoires with fewer than 30,000 or more than 120,000 public chains were left out of co-occurrence clustering, as were about 5 repertoires with anomalous nucleotide sharing. TCRdb obtained this table from immuneACCESS and retained in-frame rearrangements with V and J assigned. These tables miss some clones; where compared with another copy, unresolved V genes account for less than half of the shortfall, and the remainder is unexplained. That table gives V, J and clone size, and the DNA gave D and trimming. The sample table holds approximately 150,000 clones, of which roughly 80% were seen once. Under 5% of the sample is in the top ten clones.

The TCR comes from a man in his late teens or twenties in good health and CMV-seronegative. Sequencing was done on a sample of PBMCs. In this chain, TRBV2 is recombined with TRBJ2-7; no D gene can be assigned with confidence. The CDR3 sequence is CASSYSHEQYF. The DNA reads TGTGCCAGCAGTTACAGTCACGAGCAGTACTTC.